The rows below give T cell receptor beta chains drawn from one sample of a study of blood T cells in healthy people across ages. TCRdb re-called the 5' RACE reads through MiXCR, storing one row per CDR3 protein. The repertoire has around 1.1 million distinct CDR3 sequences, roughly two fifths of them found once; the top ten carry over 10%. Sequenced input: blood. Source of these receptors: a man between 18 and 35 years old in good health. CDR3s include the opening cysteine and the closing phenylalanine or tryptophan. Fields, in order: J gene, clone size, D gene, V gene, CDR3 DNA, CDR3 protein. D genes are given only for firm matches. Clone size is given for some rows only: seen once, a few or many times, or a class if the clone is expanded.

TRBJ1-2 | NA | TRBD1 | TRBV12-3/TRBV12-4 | TGTGCCAGCAGTCGATACTCGGGACAGGCAAGGAGCGGCTACACCTTC | CASSRYSGQARSGYTF
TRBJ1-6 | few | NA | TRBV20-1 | TGCAGTGCTTCAAGGGGTTCAAGTAATTCACCCCTCCACTTT | CSASRGSSNSPLHF
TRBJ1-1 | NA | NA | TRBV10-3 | TGTGCCATCAGTGACCTATCACGGGGGAACACTGAAGCTTTCTTT | CAISDLSRGNTEAFF
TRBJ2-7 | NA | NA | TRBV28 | TGTGCCAGCAGTTTCGATGTTAATAGCGACGAGCAGTACTTC | CASSFDVNSDEQYF
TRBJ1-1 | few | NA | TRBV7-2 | TGTGCCAGCAGTTTGCAAGGGAGGGAGAACACTGAAGCTTTCTTT | CASSLQGRENTEAFF
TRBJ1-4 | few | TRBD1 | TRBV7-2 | TGTGCCAGCAGCCGAAAGACAGGGCTTGATGAAAAACTGTTTTTT | CASSRKTGLDEKLFF
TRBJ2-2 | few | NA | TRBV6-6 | TGTGCCAGCAGTTACACAGACGACACCGGGGAGCTGTTTTTT | CASSYTDDTGELFF
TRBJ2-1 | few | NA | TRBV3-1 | TGTGCCAGCAGCCAAGATGCGGCGGCGAATGAGCAGTTCTTC | CASSQDAAANEQFF
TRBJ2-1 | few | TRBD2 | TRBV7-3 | TGTGCCAGCAGCTCCTCCGGGACTAGGGGTTATGAGCAGTTCTTC | CASSSSGTRGYEQFF
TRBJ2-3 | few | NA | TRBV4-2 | TGTGCCAGCAGCGGGCTAGGGAGCACAGATACGCAGTATTTT | CASSGLGSTDTQYF
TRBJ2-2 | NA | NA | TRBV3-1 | TGTGCCAGCAGCCAAGATAAGGACCTCGGGGAGCTGTTTTTT | CASSQDKDLGELFF
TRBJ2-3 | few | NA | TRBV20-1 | TGCAGTGCTAGGCTCTCGAGTCGCACAGATACGCAGTATTTT | CSARLSSRTDTQYF
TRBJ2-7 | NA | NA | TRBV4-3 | TGCGCCAGCAGCCAAGATCCAGCCCGGGGGACGGAATCCTACGAGCAGTACTTC | CASSQDPARGTESYEQYF
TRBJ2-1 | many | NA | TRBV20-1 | TGCAGTGCTAGAGCCTCCGGGACACGAGAGCAGTTCTTC | CSARASGTREQFF
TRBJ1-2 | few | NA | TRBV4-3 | TGCGCCAGCAGCCAAGATTTCAACGGGGGGACAAACTATGGCTACACCTTC | CASSQDFNGGTNYGYTF
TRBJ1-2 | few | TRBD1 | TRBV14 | TGTGCCAGCAGCATAGGACAGGGGGCCCTTTATGGCTACACCTTC | CASSIGQGALYGYTF
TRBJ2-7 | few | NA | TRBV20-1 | TGCAGTGCTAGAGATCGAGAAGGTTTAACCTACGAGCAGTACTTC | CSARDREGLTYEQYF
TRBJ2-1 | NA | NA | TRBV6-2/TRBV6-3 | TGTGCCAGCAGTTACCCTCTTTTGCTCTCCTACAATGAGCAGTTCTTC | CASSYPLLLSYNEQFF